The clone carrying this T cell receptor (beta chain) was seen once. These data originate in a study of blood T cells in healthy people across ages. In each sample, at least 6 million PBMCs were isolated. CDR1 and CDR2 (germline): SEHNR, FQNEAQ (reference sequence). J gave up 8 bases and V 5 bases, and 19 bases lay outside the gene matches. This CDR3 is built from 19 residues. Then a second PCR, running roughly 7 to 11 cycles, was carried out with a sample-barcoded 5' primer and a J-beta primer mix. The template-switch adaptor was a 5' adaptor with 12 random nucleotides. It tagged each cDNA molecule. TCRdb called the 5' RACE reads again in MiXCR, with one record for every CDR3 protein. Of 700,000 to 900,000 distinct CDR3 sequences listed, about 26% are singletons. This sample also belongs to another study, concerning T cells of mothers and their children. As reported in that work: Related mother-child pairs showed slightly higher but non-significant overlap than unrelated pairs.

This TCR derives from a boy younger than 18 in good health. The rearrangement links TRBV7-9 to TRBJ2-1; 12 bases map to TRBD2. Sequencing was performed on blood. The CDR3 here is CASSRQRTSGVTGGDEQFF. The CDR3, as DNA: TGTGCCAGCAGCCGTCAGCGGACTAGCGGGGTCACCGGCGGCGATGAGCAGTTCTTC.